This TCR beta chain originates from a study of cytomegalovirus exposure and HLA in healthy donors. A multiplex PCR was run with 60 Vbeta primers and 13 Jbeta primers. This table comes from immunoSEQ multiplex PCR, and its TCRdb copy is limited to in-frame clones, with some not included. Of some 250,000 clones in the sample, roughly 87% are singletons; the top ten hold 5.4%. This clone was recorded once. The target antigen is unknown. Study-level points and caveats: Later analysis demonstrated an association between a missense DCLRE1C variant and TCR beta V- and J-gene trimming.

Sequenced material: PBMCs. This clonotype was sampled from a woman between 40 and 50 years old in good health and CMV-seropositive.

CDR3 in amino acids: CASRRWDSTYEQYF. The DNA of the CDR3 is TGTGCCAGCAGACGTTGGGACAGTACCTACGAGCAGTACTTC. This rearrangement joins TRBV6-5 to TRBJ2-7; 7 bases agree with TRBD1. Germline CDR1 MNHEY, CDR2 SVGAGI. V shed 6 bases and J 2 bases; nucleotides not matched to a gene: 7. CDR3 size: 14 residues.